This passage covers 32 T cell receptor beta chains from one sample sequenced in a study of Ad26.COV2.S vaccination and SARS-CoV-2 variants. TCRdb's table, derived via immunoSEQ multiplex PCR, lists solely in-frame clones and lacks some. The table has hundreds of thousands of clones, 70% to 90% seen once. Indicated treatment: roughly 18 received Ad26.COV2.S at low or high dose, single or two shots; about 5 received placebo; per-sample allocation not given. The samples were gathered on day 63 after the first injection of vaccine or placebo. The material was peripheral blood, obtained in a trial of Ad26.COV2.S vaccine versus placebo. These receptors were obtained from a person between 18 and 65 years old who received the Ad26.COV2.S COVID-19 vaccine or a placebo.

Concerning this clone: This specimen includes other DNA sequences encoding the same CDR3. The genes are TRBV30 and TRBJ1-3; unclear D gene. This CDR3 comprises 14 residues. The germline V gene has CDR1 GTSNPN and CDR2 SVGIG (reference sequence). Trimming took 0 bases from V and 2 from J, leaving 8 bases between them. This chain's CDR3 is CAWSVGGAGNTIYF. As DNA, the CDR3 is TGTGCCTGGAGTGTCGGTGGGGCTGGAAACACCATATATTTT.

The chain has TRBV19 and TRBJ2-7, with D tentatively TRBD2 (7 bases). This CDR3 is built from 17 residues. Trimming removed 2 bases from V and 6 bases from J, with 23 bases in between. The germline CDR1 and CDR2 sequences are LNHDA and SQIVND (reference sequence). CDR3 in amino acids: CASSISAGTLRGGEQYF. CDR3 nucleotide sequence: TGTGCCAGTAGTATATCAGCGGGAACTTTGAGGGGGGGCGAGCAGTACTTC. The full variable domain, in which reference TRBV19 and TRBJ2-7 provide the parts outside the CDR3, is DGGITQSPKYLFRKEGQNVTLSCEQNLNHDAMYWYRQDPGQGLRLIYYSQIVNDFQKGDIAEGYSVSREKKESFPLTVTSAQKNPTAFYLCASSISAGTLRGGEQYFGPGTRLTVT.

This clone appeared a few times. The gene calls are TRBV27 and TRBJ1-1; 8 bases are a match to TRBD1. This CDR3 has 15 amino acids. The germline V gene has CDR1 MNHEY and CDR2 SMNVEV (reference sequence). The ends lost 3 bases at V and 4 bases at J; junction bases unmatched: 7. The CDR3 DNA follows: TGTGCCAGCAGTTTTAGACAGGGGAAGGGCACTGAAGCTTTCTTT. Protein product: CASSFRQGKGTEAFF.

The chain links TRBV18 to TRBJ2-3; 15 bases line up with TRBD2. CDR3 length: 17 amino acids. Germline V CDR1 and CDR2: KGHSH, LQKENI. Germline trimming cut 0 bases from V and 3 bases from J; bases unmatched to any gene: 1. The CDR3 sequence is CASSPPGLAGGTDTQYF. As DNA, the CDR3 is TGTGCCAGCTCACCACCGGGACTAGCGGGAGGTACAGATACGCAGTATTTT.

This rearrangement joins TRBV4-3 to TRBJ1-2; no reliable D call. CDR3 length: 14 amino acids. CDR1 and CDR2 from the germline V gene are LGHNA and YSLEER. V lost 0 bases to trimming and J lost 7 bases, with 12 bases between them. CDR3 protein: CASSQEREGSGYTF. In DNA form, the CDR3 reads TGCGCCAGCAGCCAAGAAAGGGAAGGTAGTGGCTACACCTTC.

The chain uses TRBV7-6 and TRBJ1-2; possible D gene TRBD1, 6 bases. The CDR3 runs 14 residues. Deletions cut 1 base from V and 8 bases from J, with 14 bases between. In germline, CDR1 is SGHVS, CDR2 FNYEAQ. The CDR3 coding sequence is TGTGCCAGCAGCTTAGTGGCAGGGGCGAAGGGCTACACCTTC. This gives the protein CASSLVAGAKGYTF.

The rearrangement uses TRBV19 and TRBJ1-5; D gene unclear. This CDR3 spans 13 amino acids. Trimming shortened V by 4 bases and J by 7 bases, and 11 bases separated the two germline ends. CDR1 LNHDA and CDR2 SQIVND come from the germline V gene (reference sequence). The CDR3 loop is CASSTAPRQPQHF. In DNA form, the CDR3 reads TGTGCCAGTAGTACAGCACCGAGGCAGCCCCAGCATTTT.

The CDR3 sequence is CASSLVGGGFTEAFF. In DNA form, the CDR3 reads TGTGCCAGCAGCTTAGTCGGGGGGGGCTTTACTGAAGCTTTCTTT. The gene calls are TRBV7-2 and TRBJ1-1; tentative D call: TRBD1 (6 bases). This CDR3 is built from 15 residues. Trimming shortened V by 1 base and J by 5 bases, and 14 bases separated the two germline ends. Germline values: CDR1 SGHTA, CDR2 FQGNSA.

The chain recombines TRBV9 with TRBJ1-2, with a possible D match to TRBD1 (5 bases). The germline V gene has CDR1 SGDLS and CDR2 YYNGEE. The CDR3 totals 15 residues. The V gene lost 0 bases and the J gene lost 8 bases, with 17 bases spanning the gap. CDR3 sequence (DNA): TGTGCCAGCAGCGTAGGGGATTCAGGCTGGGGGGGCTACACCTTC. Its protein product is CASSVGDSGWGGYTF.

J is TRBJ1-4 and V is TRBV19; D call uncertain. The V and J ends lost 7 bases and 5 bases respectively, with 20 bases between them. Germline values: CDR1 LNHDA, CDR2 SQIVND (reference sequence). This CDR3 contains 16 residues. The CDR3 reads CASIPRWGDGNEKLFF. The CDR3 bases are TGTGCCAGTATTCCCCGGTGGGGAGATGGGAATGAAAAACTGTTTTTT.

The genes are TRBV12-3 or TRBV12-4 and TRBJ2-2; D is perhaps TRBD1 or TRBD2 (5 bases each). This CDR3 is 12 amino acids long. With 4 bases removed from V and 13 bases from J, the gap between germline ends came to 13 bases. The CDR3 reads CASSWNQGRLFF. The CDR3 DNA sequence: TGTGCCAGCAGTTGGAACCAGGGACGGCTGTTTTTT.

The rearrangement joins TRBV24-1 to TRBJ2-1; the match to TRBD2 covers 10 bases. Germline lookup yields CDR1 KGHDR and CDR2 SFDVKD. This CDR3 contains 15 residues. Unmatched junction bases numbered 4, after V lost 5 bases and J lost 4 bases. The CDR3 protein is CATSAVAGGYNEQFF. As DNA, the CDR3 is TGTGCCACCAGTGCTGTAGCGGGGGGTTACAATGAGCAGTTCTTC.

This clone was seen only a few times. DNA of the CDR3: TGTGCCAGCAGTTTTCTCTTTGCCTCCTACGAGCAGTACTTC. Its protein product is CASSFLFASYEQYF. This rearrangement joins TRBV27 to TRBJ2-7; D is unclear. Trimming shortened V by 3 bases and J by 0 bases, and 9 bases separated the two germline ends. The CDR3 is 14 residues long. CDR1 is MNHEY, CDR2 SMNVEV, per germline (reference sequence).

The V call is TRBV11-2, the J call TRBJ2-3, with 8 positions matching TRBD1. The CDR3 loop spans 14 amino acids. V lost 3 bases, J lost 4 bases, and 3 bases stayed unmatched. The germline gives CDR1 SGHAT, CDR2 FQNNGV. This chain's CDR3 is CASSLDRVADTQYF. CDR3 bases: TGTGCCAGCAGCTTGGACAGGGTCGCAGATACGCAGTATTTT.

V is TRBV3-1 (or the pseudogene TRBV3-2) and J is TRBJ1-3, with D perhaps matching TRBD1 (5 bases). V was pared by 3 bases and J by 1 base, with 19 bases between. There are 18 residues in the CDR3. Germline-derived CDR1 and CDR2 are LGHDT and YNNKEL (reference sequence). The chain's CDR3 is CASSHIMGRAGSGNTIYF. The CDR3 nucleotides are TGTGCCAGCAGCCATATCATGGGTAGGGCAGGGTCTGGAAACACCATATATTTT.

The J gene is TRBJ2-1, the V gene TRBV19, with unresolved D. The CDR3 runs to 15 residues. V shed 1 base and J shed 10 bases, with 17 bases lying between them. CDR1 and CDR2 from the germline V gene are LNHDA and SQIVND (reference sequence). The CDR3, as DNA: TGTGCCAGTAGTATAGTCGCGCTAGTGGGTGGGGAGCAGTTCTTC. Protein sequence: CASSIVALVGGEQFF.

The chain links TRBV21-1 to TRBJ2-3. TRBV21-1 is given as a pseudogene. The CDR3 is made up of 15 amino acids. The CDR3 is CASSKDGPWTDTQYF. The CDR3 region has the DNA TGTGCCAGCAGCAAAGATGGACCGTGGACAGATACGCAGTATTTT.

The chain carries TRBV7-6 and TRBJ1-1, with D unresolved. CDR1 and CDR2 (germline): SGHVS, FNYEAQ. The V and J ends lost 5 bases and 4 bases respectively, with 14 bases between them. This CDR3 is built from 14 residues. CDR3 protein: CASSIKDGGTEAFF. As DNA, the CDR3 is TGTGCCAGCAGCATAAAGGACGGAGGCACTGAAGCTTTCTTT.

The chain has TRBV5-1 and TRBJ1-1; a weak D match, TRBD1 (6 bases). The germline V gene encodes CDR1 SGHRS and CDR2 YFSETQ. V was pared by 4 bases and J by 0 bases, with 13 bases between. The CDR3 sequence is 15 residues long. The chain's CDR3 is CASSANREVNTEAFF. Written as DNA, the CDR3 is TGCGCCAGCAGCGCCAACAGGGAGGTGAACACTGAAGCTTTCTTT.

This chain links TRBV12-5 with TRBJ1-4; D is unresolved. Germline V gene lookup returns CDR1 LGHNT and CDR2 FRNRAP. V shed 3 bases and J shed 4 bases, with 9 bases lying between them. This CDR3 is 14 amino acids long. The CDR3 DNA reads as TGTGCTAGTGGTTTAGGACGGAGTAATGAAAAACTGTTTTTT. Residues: CASGLGRSNEKLFF.

The chain employs TRBV5-4 and TRBJ1-2, with unresolved D. Germline V gene lookup returns CDR1 SGHNT and CDR2 YYREEE (reference sequence). The CDR3 totals 16 residues. V was pared by 1 base and J by 4 bases, with 17 bases between. Here the CDR3 DNA reads TGTGCCAGCAGCTTGCTTTCTGGGCTAAGGGTCTATGGCTACACCTTC. Translation: CASSLLSGLRVYGYTF.

V and J are TRBV28 and TRBJ1-2; D remains ambiguous. The length of the CDR3 is 13 residues. The V gene lost 5 bases and the J gene lost 2 bases, with 9 bases spanning the gap. Germline assignment: CDR1 MDHEN and CDR2 SYDVKM. The CDR3 loop is CASSTTANYGYTF. CDR3 DNA sequence: TGTGCCAGCAGTACAACTGCCAACTATGGCTACACCTTC.

The V call is TRBV5-4, the J call TRBJ2-7; 9 bases line up with TRBD1. The V segment lost 6 bases and the J segment 0 bases; nucleotides outside the gene matches: 4. Germline CDR1 SGHNT, CDR2 YYREEE (reference sequence). This CDR3 has 14 amino acids. The CDR3 loop is CASTQDRGSYEQYF. Written as DNA, the CDR3 is TGTGCCAGCACCCAGGACAGGGGCTCCTACGAGCAGTACTTC.

The chain is built from TRBV5-1 and TRBJ1-3; D gene unclear. CDR3 size: 14 residues. The germline CDR1 and CDR2 sequences are SGHRS and YFSETQ. V shed 0 bases and J shed 4 bases, with 8 bases lying between them. CDR3 sequence reads: CASSLGPSGNTIYF. The CDR3 DNA reads TGCGCCAGCAGCTTGGGGCCTTCGGGAAACACCATATATTTT.

The chain's CDR3 is CAWRGSGAAQPQHF. CDR3 bases: TGTGCCTGGAGGGGGTCAGGGGCGGCTCAGCCCCAGCATTTT. This sequence joins TRBV30 and TRBJ1-5, with D perhaps TRBD1 (6 bases). Trimming left V 3 bases short and J 6 bases short, with 15 bases between. The CDR3 sequence is 14 residues long. Germline V gene data show CDR1 as GTSNPN and CDR2 as SVGIG (reference sequence).

CDR3 in amino acids: CASREPGLGHNEQFF. DNA of the CDR3: TGTGCCAGCAGAGAACCGGGACTAGGCCACAATGAGCAGTTCTTC. The rearrangement uses TRBV27 and TRBJ2-1, with 8 bases fitting TRBD2. V shed 6 bases and J 5 bases; nucleotides not matched to a gene: 9. The germline CDR1 and CDR2 sequences are MNHEY and SMNVEV (reference sequence). The CDR3 consists of 15 residues.

The chain carries TRBV9 and TRBJ2-1, with TRBD2 identical over 8 bases. V dropped 3 bases and J dropped 6; count of bases not matched to a gene: 11. The CDR3 has 16 amino acids. Germline assignment: CDR1 SGDLS and CDR2 YYNGEE. The CDR3 DNA follows: TGTGCCAGCAGCGCCCTAACCGCGGGGGGACTCAATGAGCAGTTCTTC. Protein product: CASSALTAGGLNEQFF.

The genes are TRBV6-5 and TRBJ1-2, with D possibly being TRBD1 (6 bases). V was clipped by 2 bases and J by 8 bases, with 18 bases between them. Germline V gives CDR1 MNHEY, CDR2 SVGAGI. The CDR3 has 15 amino acids. The CDR3 sequence: CASSYTTQGYRGYTF. In DNA form, the CDR3 reads TGTGCCAGCAGTTACACTACACAGGGTTATCGCGGCTACACCTTC.

This rearrangement joins TRBV20-1 to TRBJ1-1; D uncertain. The CDR3 length is 10 residues. Germline assignment: CDR1 DFQATT and CDR2 SNEGSKA (reference sequence). V was pared by 7 bases and J by 7 bases, with 10 bases between. CDR3 residues: CSVTDGEAFF. The CDR3 DNA follows: TGCAGTGTAACCGACGGTGAAGCTTTCTTT.

The V and J genes are TRBV3-1 (or the pseudogene TRBV3-2) and TRBJ2-5, with D maybe TRBD2 (7 bases). Trimming took 4 bases from V and 5 from J, leaving 17 bases between them. This CDR3 comprises 15 residues. Germline values: CDR1 LGHDT, CDR2 YNNKEL (reference sequence). CDR3 sequence: CASSPPGLRGETQYF. For the CDR3, the DNA is TGTGCCAGCAGCCCTCCGGGACTAAGGGGGGAGACCCAGTACTTC.

This chain joins TRBV10-2 and TRBJ1-5; a weak D match, TRBD1 (5 bases). The V end lost 2 bases, the J end lost 10 bases, and 12 bases lay between the germline ends. The germline V gene has CDR1 WSHSY and CDR2 SAAADI. The CDR3 is 13 residues long. CDR3 DNA sequence: TGCGCCAGCAGTGAGCAGGGCCTCGGACCCCAGCATTTT. This gives the protein CASSEQGLGPQHF.

The J gene is TRBJ1-5, the V gene TRBV19, with a tentative D call TRBD1 (5 bases). This CDR3 has 18 amino acids. V was clipped by 5 bases and J by 0 bases, with 20 bases between them. CDR1 is LNHDA, CDR2 SQIVND, per germline (reference sequence). Here the CDR3 reads CASSSKYQGSHSNQPQHF. CDR3 sequence (DNA): TGTGCCAGTAGTTCGAAATACCAGGGTTCACATAGCAATCAGCCCCAGCATTTT. Combining the CDR3 with reference TRBV19 and TRBJ1-5 gives the whole variable domain DGGITQSPKYLFRKEGQNVTLSCEQNLNHDAMYWYRQDPGQGLRLIYYSQIVNDFQKGDIAEGYSVSREKKESFPLTVTSAQKNPTAFYLCASSSKYQGSHSNQPQHFGDGTRLSIL.